These 8 T cell receptor beta chains share one sample of origin, sequenced in a study of blood T cell repertoires in COVID-19 (TCRdb year 2020). To prepare the library, the immunoSEQ multiplex PCR assay was applied. The table comes from immuneACCESS by way of TCRdb, which keeps in-frame sequences with V and J called. Part of the clones is missing from these tables; in studies checked, under half for an unresolved V gene and the rest for unknown reasons. For this sample the table gives some 88,000 clones, of which approximately 86% were detected only once. Less than 8.5% of the sample rests with the top ten. The sample comprised peripheral blood. The receptors come from a man aged 60 to 69 with acute or convalescent COVID-19.

This chain links TRBV2 with TRBJ2-1, with 7 bases matching TRBD1. Germline trimming cut 10 bases from V and 2 bases from J; bases unmatched to any gene: 8. The CDR3 has 14 residues. Germline V CDR1 and CDR2: SNHLY, FYNNEI. The CDR3: CATRQGVPYNEQFF. The CDR3 bases are TGTGCCACACGACAGGGCGTCCCCTACAATGAGCAGTTCTTC.

This clone occurred a few times. One end of the junction varies from germline; a read error may be responsible. This chain links TRBV19 with TRBJ2-1, with 13 nucleotides matching TRBD2. The CDR3 extends over 12 amino acids. The V gene's germline CDR1 is LNHDA and CDR2 SQIVND (reference sequence). CDR3 nucleotide sequence: TGTGCCAGTAGTGTAGGACTAGCGGGGGTGCTCTTC. Protein sequence: CASSVGLAGVLF. Filled out from reference TRBV19 and TRBJ2-1, the complete variable domain reads DGGITQSPKYLFRKEGQNVTLSCEQNLNHDAMYWYRQDPGQGLRLIYYSQIVNDFQKGDIAEGYSVSREKKESFPLTVTSAQKNPTAFYLCASSVGLAGVLFGPGTRLTVL.

CDR3 in DNA: TGTGCCAGCAGTGAAGCGCTTGGGAGGCAGTACTTC. It codes for CASSEALGRQYF. This chain uses TRBV2 with TRBJ2-7, with D tentatively TRBD2 (5 bases). This CDR3 comprises 12 residues. Per the germline V gene, CDR1 is SNHLY and CDR2 is FYNNEI. V was trimmed by 0 bases and J by 9 bases, leaving 9 bases between them.

The chain carries TRBV7-9 and TRBJ1-1; D gene uncertain. This CDR3 is 15 amino acids long. V lost 3 bases to trimming and J lost 1 base, with 12 bases between them. CDR1 and CDR2 from the germline V gene are SEHNR and FQNEAQ (reference sequence). CDR3 nucleotides: TGTGCCAGCAGCTTCGGGAGACGAGAGAACACTGAAGCTTTCTTT. Protein product: CASSFGRRENTEAFF.

The V and J genes are TRBV9 and TRBJ1-1, with TRBD1 matching 8 bases. Germline V gives CDR1 SGDLS, CDR2 YYNGEE. The CDR3 has 13 amino acids. The V segment lost 5 bases and the J segment 8 bases; nucleotides outside the gene matches: 8. CDR3 residues: CASRSAGTGEAFF. In nucleotides, the CDR3 is TGTGCCAGCAGGTCAGCCGGGACAGGCGAAGCTTTCTTT. The whole variable domain, filled in from reference TRBV9 and TRBJ1-1, reads DSGVTQTPKHLITATGQRVTLRCSPRSGDLSVYWYQQSLDQGLQFLIQYYNGEERAKGNILERFSAQQFPDLHSELNLSSLELGDSALYFCASRSAGTGEAFFGQGTRLTVV.

The chain links TRBV27 to TRBJ1-2, with D possibly TRBD1 on 5 matching bases. V lost 3 bases to trimming and J lost 6 bases, with 11 bases between them. Germline CDR1 and CDR2: MNHEY and SMNVEV (reference sequence). There are 13 residues in the CDR3. The CDR3 DNA sequence: TGTGCCAGCAGTTTTAGGGGTAATGATGGCTACACCTTC. Residues: CASSFRGNDGYTF.

This clone was seen a single time. The chain combines TRBV12-3 or TRBV12-4 with TRBJ1-4, with 8 bases fitting TRBD1. The J segment lost 7 bases and the V segment lost 5 bases, leaving 3 bases of the junction unmatched. The CDR3 runs 13 residues. The CDR3 DNA reads as TGTGCCAGCAGTCATGACAGGGGTGAAAAACTGTTTTTT. The encoded protein is CASSHDRGEKLFF.

The chain carries TRBV5-1 and TRBJ2-7; D is ambiguous. With 0 bases removed from V and 3 bases from J, the gap between germline ends came to 7 bases. This CDR3 spans 13 amino acids. The V gene's germline CDR1 is SGHRS and CDR2 YFSETQ. The CDR3 region is CASSLGLVYEQYF. Here the CDR3 DNA reads TGCGCCAGCAGCTTGGGGCTAGTCTACGAGCAGTACTTC.